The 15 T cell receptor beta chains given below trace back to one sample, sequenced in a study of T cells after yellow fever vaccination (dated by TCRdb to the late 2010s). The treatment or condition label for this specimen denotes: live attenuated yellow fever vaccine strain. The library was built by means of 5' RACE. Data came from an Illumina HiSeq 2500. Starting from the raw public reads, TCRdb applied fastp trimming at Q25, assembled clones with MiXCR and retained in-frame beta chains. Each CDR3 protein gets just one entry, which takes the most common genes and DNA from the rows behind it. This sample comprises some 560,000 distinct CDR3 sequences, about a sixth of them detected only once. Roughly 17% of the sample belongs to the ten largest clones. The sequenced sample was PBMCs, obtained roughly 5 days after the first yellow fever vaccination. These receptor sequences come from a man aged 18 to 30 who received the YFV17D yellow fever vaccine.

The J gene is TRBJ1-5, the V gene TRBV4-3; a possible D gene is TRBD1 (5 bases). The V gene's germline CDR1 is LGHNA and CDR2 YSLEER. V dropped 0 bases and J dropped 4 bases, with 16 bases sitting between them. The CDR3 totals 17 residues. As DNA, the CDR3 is TGCGCCAGCAGCCAAGACTTCACCCCCAGGGAAAATCAGCCCCAGCATTTT. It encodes CASSQDFTPRENQPQHF.

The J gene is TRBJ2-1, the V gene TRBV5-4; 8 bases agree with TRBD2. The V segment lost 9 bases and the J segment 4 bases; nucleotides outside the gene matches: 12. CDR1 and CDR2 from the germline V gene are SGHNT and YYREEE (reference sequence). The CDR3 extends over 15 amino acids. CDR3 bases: TGTGCCACCGTTCGGGGGGGCTCTAATTACAATGAGCAGTTCTTC. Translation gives CATVRGGSNYNEQFF.

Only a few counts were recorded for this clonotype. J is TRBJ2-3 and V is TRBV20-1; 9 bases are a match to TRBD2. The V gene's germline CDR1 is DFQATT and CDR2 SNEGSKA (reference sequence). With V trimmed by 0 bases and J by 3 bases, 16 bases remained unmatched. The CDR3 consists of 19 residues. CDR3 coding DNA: TGCAGTGCTAGAGATCTTGTTGTTAGCGGGGGAATTGGGACAGATACGCAGTATTTT. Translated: CSARDLVVSGGIGTDTQYF.

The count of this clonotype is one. CDR3 nucleotide sequence: TGTGCCAGCAGCTTTGAGGGGGCGACGGACACTGAAGCTTTCTTT. This sequence encodes CASSFEGATDTEAFF. This rearrangement joins TRBV7-9 to TRBJ1-1; TRBD1 agrees at 7 bases. CDR3 size: 15 residues. J lost 3 bases, V lost 3 bases, and 7 bases had no gene match. The V gene's germline CDR1 is SEHNR and CDR2 FQNEAQ (reference sequence). Based on the CDR3 plus reference TRBV7-9 and TRBJ1-1, the full variable domain is DTGVSQNPRHKITKRGQNVTFRCDPISEHNRLYWYRQTLGQGPEFLTYFQNEAQLEKSRLLSDRFSAERPKGSFSTLEIQRTEQGDSAMYLCASSFEGATDTEAFFGQGTRLTVV.

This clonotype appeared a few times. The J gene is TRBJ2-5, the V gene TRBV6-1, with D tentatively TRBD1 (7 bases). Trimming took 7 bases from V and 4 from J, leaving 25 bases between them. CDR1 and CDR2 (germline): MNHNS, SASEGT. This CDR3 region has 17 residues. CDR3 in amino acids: CASTQSGGGAGAETQYF. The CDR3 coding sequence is TGTGCCAGCACTCAAAGCGGAGGGGGCGCAGGTGCAGAGACCCAGTACTTC.

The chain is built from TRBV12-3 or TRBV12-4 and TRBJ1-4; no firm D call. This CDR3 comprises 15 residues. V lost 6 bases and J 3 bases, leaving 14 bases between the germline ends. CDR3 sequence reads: CASSKDGEANEKLFF. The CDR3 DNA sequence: TGTGCCAGCAGCAAGGACGGGGAAGCTAATGAAAAACTGTTTTTT.

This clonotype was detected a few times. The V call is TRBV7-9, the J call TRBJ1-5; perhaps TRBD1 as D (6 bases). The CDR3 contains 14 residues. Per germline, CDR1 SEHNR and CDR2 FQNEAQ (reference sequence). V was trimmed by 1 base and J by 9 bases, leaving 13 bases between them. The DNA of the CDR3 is TGTGCCAGCAGCTTAGGGGACACCCAAGGGCCCCAGCATTTT. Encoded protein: CASSLGDTQGPQHF. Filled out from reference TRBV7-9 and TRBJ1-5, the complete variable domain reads DTGVSQNPRHKITKRGQNVTFRCDPISEHNRLYWYRQTLGQGPEFLTYFQNEAQLEKSRLLSDRFSAERPKGSFSTLEIQRTEQGDSAMYLCASSLGDTQGPQHFGDGTRLSIL.

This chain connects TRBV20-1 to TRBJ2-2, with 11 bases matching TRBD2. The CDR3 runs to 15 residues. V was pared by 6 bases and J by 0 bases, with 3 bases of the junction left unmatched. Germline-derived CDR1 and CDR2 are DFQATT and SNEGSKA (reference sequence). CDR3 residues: CSARGLAANTGELFF. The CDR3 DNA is TGCAGTGCGCGGGGACTAGCGGCGAACACCGGGGAGCTGTTTTTT.

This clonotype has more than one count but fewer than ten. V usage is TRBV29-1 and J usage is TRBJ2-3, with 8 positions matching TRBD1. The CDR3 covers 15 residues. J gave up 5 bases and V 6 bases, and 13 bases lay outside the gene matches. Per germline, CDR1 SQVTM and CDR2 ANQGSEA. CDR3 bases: TGCAGCGTCGCTGGGACAGGTATATTTAGAGATACGCAGTATTTT. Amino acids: CSVAGTGIFRDTQYF.

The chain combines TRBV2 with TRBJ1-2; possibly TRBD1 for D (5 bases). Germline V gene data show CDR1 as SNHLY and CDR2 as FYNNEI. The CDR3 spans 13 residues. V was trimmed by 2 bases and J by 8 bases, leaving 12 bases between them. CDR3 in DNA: TGTGCCAGCAGTGAAATTGCAGGGAGCGGCTACACCTTC. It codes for CASSEIAGSGYTF.

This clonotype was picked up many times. In nucleotides, the CDR3 is TGTGCCAGCAGCTTAGGCGGGGGGAAAAATGAGCAGTTCTTC. The encoded protein is CASSLGGGKNEQFF. The chain employs TRBV7-2 and TRBJ2-1, with TRBD2 matching over 8 bases. This CDR3 contains 14 residues. Germline values: CDR1 SGHTA, CDR2 FQGNSA. J gave up 7 bases and V 1 base, and 3 bases lay outside the gene matches.

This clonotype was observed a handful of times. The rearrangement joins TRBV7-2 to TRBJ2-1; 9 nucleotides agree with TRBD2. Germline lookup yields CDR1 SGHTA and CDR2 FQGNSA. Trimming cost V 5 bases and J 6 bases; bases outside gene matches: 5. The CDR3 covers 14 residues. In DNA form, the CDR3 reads TGTGCCAGCAGCACGGGACTAGCCGGCAATGAGCAGTTCTTC. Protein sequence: CASSTGLAGNEQFF.

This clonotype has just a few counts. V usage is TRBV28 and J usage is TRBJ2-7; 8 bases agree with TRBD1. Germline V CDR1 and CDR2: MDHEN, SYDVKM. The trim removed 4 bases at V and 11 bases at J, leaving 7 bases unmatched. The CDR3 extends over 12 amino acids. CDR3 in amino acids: CASSSDRVEKYV. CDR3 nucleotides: TGTGCCAGCAGTTCGGACAGGGTGGAAAAGTACGTC.

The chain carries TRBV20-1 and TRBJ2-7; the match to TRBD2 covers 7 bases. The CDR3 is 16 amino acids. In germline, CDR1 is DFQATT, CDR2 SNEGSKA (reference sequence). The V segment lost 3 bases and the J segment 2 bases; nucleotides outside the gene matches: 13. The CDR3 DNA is TGCAGTGCTAGCCGAAGTGGGGGGGTCTCGACCTACGAGCAGTACTTC. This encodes CSASRSGGVSTYEQYF.

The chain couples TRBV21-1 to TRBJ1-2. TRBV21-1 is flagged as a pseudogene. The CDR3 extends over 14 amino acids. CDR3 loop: CASSKVCGSYGYTF. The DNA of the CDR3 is TGTGCCAGCAGCAAAGTATGTGGGTCCTATGGCTACACCTTC.